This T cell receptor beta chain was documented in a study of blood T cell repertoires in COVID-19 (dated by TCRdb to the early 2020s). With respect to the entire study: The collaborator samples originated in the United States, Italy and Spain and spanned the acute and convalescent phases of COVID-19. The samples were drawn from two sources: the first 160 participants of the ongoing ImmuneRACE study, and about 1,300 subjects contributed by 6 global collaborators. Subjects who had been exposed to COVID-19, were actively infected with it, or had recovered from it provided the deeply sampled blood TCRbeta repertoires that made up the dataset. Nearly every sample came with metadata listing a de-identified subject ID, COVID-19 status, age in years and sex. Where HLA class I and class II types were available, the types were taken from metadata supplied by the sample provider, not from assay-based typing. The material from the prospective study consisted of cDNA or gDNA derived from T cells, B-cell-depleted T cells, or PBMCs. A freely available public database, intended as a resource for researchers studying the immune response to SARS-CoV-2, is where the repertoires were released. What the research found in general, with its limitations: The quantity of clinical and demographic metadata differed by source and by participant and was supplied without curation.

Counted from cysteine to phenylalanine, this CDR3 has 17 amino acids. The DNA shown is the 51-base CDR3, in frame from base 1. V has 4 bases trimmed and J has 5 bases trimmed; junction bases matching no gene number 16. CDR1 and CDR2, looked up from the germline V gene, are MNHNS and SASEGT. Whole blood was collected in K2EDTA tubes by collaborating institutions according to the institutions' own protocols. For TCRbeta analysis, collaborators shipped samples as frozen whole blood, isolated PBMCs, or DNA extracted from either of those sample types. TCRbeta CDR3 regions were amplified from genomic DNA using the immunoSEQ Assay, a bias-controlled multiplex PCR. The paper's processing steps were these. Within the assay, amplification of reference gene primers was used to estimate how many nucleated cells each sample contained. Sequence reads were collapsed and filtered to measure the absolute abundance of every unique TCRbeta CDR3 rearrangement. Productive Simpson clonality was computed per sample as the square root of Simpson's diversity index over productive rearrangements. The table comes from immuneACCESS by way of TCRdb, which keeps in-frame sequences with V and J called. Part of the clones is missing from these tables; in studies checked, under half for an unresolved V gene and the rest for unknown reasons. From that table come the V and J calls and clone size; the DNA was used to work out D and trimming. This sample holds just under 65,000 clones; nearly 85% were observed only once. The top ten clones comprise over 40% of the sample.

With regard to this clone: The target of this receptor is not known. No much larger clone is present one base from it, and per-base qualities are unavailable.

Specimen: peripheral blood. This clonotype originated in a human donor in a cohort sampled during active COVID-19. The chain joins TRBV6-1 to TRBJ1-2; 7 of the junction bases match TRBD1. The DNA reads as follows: TGTGCCAGCAGTGTAGGGCCCGACAGGGTCGGGGGATATGGCTACACCTTC. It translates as CASSVGPDRVGGYGYTF.